This is a list of T cell receptor beta chains from one sample in a study of long-term antiretroviral therapy in people with HIV. The data were produced by immunoSEQ multiplex PCR, yet TCRdb's version contains in-frame clones alone and is incomplete. The table records tens of thousands of clones, roughly 87% of them present only once. Sequencing used unsorted PBMCs, obtained 0.3 years after starting antiretroviral therapy. The receptors here all came from a middle-aged man with HIV. Each CDR3 is given with its conserved first and last residue. D genes are given only for firm matches. Size is omitted from some rows. Given values are once, few, many or a class for expanded clones.

V: TRBV7-6; size: once; D: .; J: TRBJ1-1; CDR3: CASSLDTYGNTEAFF; DNA: TGTGCCAGCAGCTTAGATACTTACGGGAACACTGAAGCTTTCTTT
V: TRBV5-1; size: .; D: .; J: TRBJ1-4; CDR3: CASSFGASNEKLFF; DNA: TGCGCCAGCAGCTTCGGCGCGAGTAATGAAAAACTGTTTTTT
V: TRBV6-1; size: .; D: TRBD1; J: TRBJ1-2; CDR3: CASSETGGFYYGYTF; DNA: TGTGCCAGCAGTGAGACAGGGGGCTTTTACTATGGCTACACCTTC
V: TRBV25-1; size: .; D: .; J: TRBJ2-3; CDR3: CASSKSRAPDTQYF; DNA: TGTGCCAGCAGTAAATCCAGGGCCCCAGATACGCAGTATTTT
V: TRBV12-5; size: .; D: .; J: TRBJ2-7; CDR3: CASGPEYYGAPYEQYF; DNA: TGTGCTAGTGGTCCTGAATATTACGGGGCCCCCTACGAGCAGTACTTC
V: TRBV6-5; size: .; D: .; J: TRBJ2-2; CDR3: CASSRQESNTGELFF; DNA: TGTGCCAGCAGTCGACAGGAGTCAAACACCGGGGAGCTGTTTTTT
V: TRBV28; size: .; D: .; J: TRBJ1-2; CDR3: CASCTGQKVGYTF; DNA: TGTGCCAGCTGCACCGGACAGAAGGTTGGCTACACCTTC
V: TRBV28; size: .; D: TRBD1; J: TRBJ1-2; CDR3: CAGIDRAGYTF; DNA: TGTGCCGGTATAGACAGGGCGGGCTACACCTTC
V: TRBV2; size: .; D: TRBD2; J: TRBJ2-3; CDR3: CASRGTSGSTDTQYF; DNA: TGTGCCAGCAGGGGGACTAGCGGGAGCACAGATACGCAGTATTTT
V: TRBV5-6; size: once; D: .; J: TRBJ2-3; CDR3: CASSLVLTPSTDTQYF; DNA: TGTGCCAGCAGCTTAGTTTTGACACCAAGCACAGATACGCAGTATTTT
V: TRBV11-2; size: few; D: .; J: TRBJ1-2; CDR3: CASSSPSRANYGYTF; DNA: TGTGCCAGCAGCTCACCCAGCCGCGCTAACTATGGCTACACCTTC
V: TRBV7-2; size: .; D: TRBD2; J: TRBJ2-1; CDR3: CASSRRGLAGDNEQFF; DNA: TGTGCCAGCAGTCGGAGAGGACTAGCGGGGGACAATGAGCAGTTCTTC
V: TRBV5-6; size: once; D: .; J: TRBJ1-2; CDR3: CASSPDRIEQSYGYTF; DNA: TGTGCCAGCAGCCCCGATCGGATCGAGCAGTCCTATGGCTACACCTTC
V: TRBV5-4; size: .; D: .; J: TRBJ1-1; CDR3: CASSPPGGLTEAFF; DNA: TGTGCCAGCAGTCCTCCCGGGGGGCTCACTGAAGCTTTCTTT
V: TRBV4-3; size: .; D: .; J: TRBJ2-7; CDR3: CASSQDSHNYEQYF; DNA: TGCGCCAGCAGCCAAGATTCACATAACTACGAGCAGTACTTC
V: TRBV29-1; size: once; D: TRBD2; J: TRBJ2-1; CDR3: CSVGTSGVFNEQFF; DNA: TGCAGCGTGGGAACTAGCGGGGTCTTCAATGAGCAGTTCTTC